What follows are 30 T cell receptor beta chains derived from one specimen sequenced in a study of T cells in Graves' hyperthyroidism and ophthalmopathy. The TCR beta CDR3 regions underwent amplification using RNA transcripts as the source. The TCR CDR3 was amplified in a first-round RT-PCR using the HTBI primer set. TCRdb independently ran MiXCR on the multiplex PCR reads; one entry per CDR3 protein. The repertoire has some 500,000 distinct CDR3 sequences, roughly 16% of them found once; the top ten carry less than 30%. Sequencing was performed on blood. The source is a woman in her 30s with Graves' ophthalmopathy.

This clonotype was observed at least ten times. J is TRBJ2-1 and V is TRBV28; a weak D match, TRBD2 (7 bases). V lost 5 bases and J 9 bases, leaving 14 bases between the germline ends. Germline-derived CDR1 and CDR2 are MDHEN and SYDVKM. This CDR3 spans 13 amino acids. The CDR3 loop reads CASSLGGALEQFF. CDR3 nucleotide sequence: TGTGCCAGCAGTCTTGGGGGGGCGCTTGAGCAGTTCTTC.

The table lists this clonotype with many counts. The chain carries TRBV4-1 and TRBJ2-2, with D hard to call. Trimming stripped 0 bases from V and 4 bases from J, with 6 bases between. The CDR3 is made up of 14 amino acids. Germline V gene data show CDR1 as MGHRA and CDR2 as YSYEKL. CDR3 bases: TGCGCCAGCAGCCAAGAAGGCAGCACCGGGGAGCTGTTTTTT. It is translated as CASSQEGSTGELFF.

This clonotype was seen repeatedly, ten times or more. The chain links TRBV18 to TRBJ2-7; TRBD1 or TRBD2 may be the D gene (5 bases each). The CDR3 spans 13 residues. Germline V gene sequence: CDR1 KGHSH, CDR2 LQKENI. Trimming removed 1 base at V and 6 bases at J, with 10 bases between. CDR3 DNA sequence: TGTGCCAGCTCACCACGGCAGGGAGCCGAGCAGTACTTC. Protein product: CASSPRQGAEQYF. The complete variable domain, with remaining parts taken from reference TRBV18 and TRBJ2-7, reads NAGVMQNPRHLVRRRGQEARLRCSPMKGHSHVYWYRQLPEEGLKFMVYLQKENIIDESGMPKERFSAEFPKEGPSILRIQQVVRGDSAAYFCASSPRQGAEQYFGPGTRLTVT.

As for this clonotype: Sequence at one end of the junction differs from germline and may be a read error. The chain employs TRBV5-6 and TRBJ2-2; D uncertain. The CDR3 loop spans 12 amino acids. CDR1 SGHDT and CDR2 YYEEEE come from the germline V gene. The CDR3 spells CANSLPVGELFF. In DNA, the CDR3 is TGTGCCAACAGCTTGCCGGTCGGGGAGCTGTTTTTT.

This clonotype was recorded many times. This chain joins TRBV19 and TRBJ2-7; maybe TRBD1 (6 bases). The V gene's germline CDR1 is LNHDA and CDR2 SQIVND (reference sequence). The CDR3 has 13 amino acids. Trimming left V 6 bases short and J 0 bases short, with 9 bases between. The DNA of the CDR3 is TGTGCCAGTAGAGGACAGAGCTCCTACGAGCAGTACTTC. Amino acid sequence: CASRGQSSYEQYF.

Ten or more counts support this clonotype. J is TRBJ2-7 and V is TRBV9, with 7 bases fitting TRBD1. The germline V gene has CDR1 SGDLS and CDR2 YYNGEE. J lost 7 bases, V lost 0 bases, and 7 bases had no gene match. CDR3 size: 14 residues. The CDR3 DNA reads as TGTGCCAGCAGCGTAGACGGGACAGATGGGGAGCAGTACTTC. Protein: CASSVDGTDGEQYF.

This sequence joins TRBV25-1 and TRBJ1-2; no clear D. Germline CDR1 and CDR2: MGHDK and SYGVNS. This CDR3 has 12 residues. The ends were cut back, 5 bases at V and 4 bases at J, with 8 bases in the middle. CDR3 sequence reads: CASSIKGYGYTF. CDR3 coding DNA: TGTGCCAGCAGTATTAAGGGCTATGGCTACACCTTC.

The rearrangement links TRBV19 to TRBJ1-1; 8 bases match TRBD1. Germline values: CDR1 LNHDA, CDR2 SQIVND (reference sequence). The J segment lost 1 base and the V segment lost 6 bases, leaving 7 bases of the junction unmatched. The length of the CDR3 is 15 residues. CDR3: CASRKGQGTNTEAFF. DNA for the CDR3: TGTGCCAGTAGGAAAGGACAGGGCACGAACACTGAAGCTTTCTTT.

This clonotype came up a few times. The chain combines TRBV6-5 with TRBJ2-4; D is perhaps TRBD1 or TRBD2 (6 bases each). Trimming cost V 0 bases and J 4 bases, with 19 bases left between them. The CDR3 covers 18 residues. Looked up from germline, CDR1 is MNHEY and CDR2 is SVGAGI. CDR3 in amino acids: CASSYSDRTTKFKNIQYF. CDR3 in DNA: TGTGCCAGCAGTTACTCCGACAGGACTACAAAATTTAAAAACATTCAGTACTTC.

The chain employs TRBV20-1 and TRBJ2-7; TRBD2 might be the D (6 bases). The end of the DNA is better explained by TRBJ2-1, so the J call may be wrong. Per germline, CDR1 DFQATT and CDR2 SNEGSKA (reference sequence). The CDR3 length is 13 residues. The CDR3 loop reads CSSTPGGAYEQFF. CDR3 nucleotide sequence: TGCAGCTCCACCCCGGGCGGGGCCTACGAGCAGTTCTTC.

This clonotype was detected ten times or more. As DNA, the CDR3 is TGTGCCACCAGTGATTACCCGGGACAGGGGGCCTACAATGAGCAGTTCTTC. Translation: CATSDYPGQGAYNEQFF. The J gene is TRBJ2-1, the V gene TRBV24-1; the match to TRBD1 covers 11 bases. Trimming removed 2 bases from V and 2 bases from J; junction bases left unmatched: 4. This CDR3 has 17 amino acids. From germline, CDR1 is KGHDR and CDR2 SFDVKD.

V usage is TRBV18 and J usage is TRBJ1-2, with 8 nucleotides matching TRBD1. J lost 8 bases, V lost 6 bases, and 11 bases had no gene match. Looked up from germline, CDR1 is KGHSH and CDR2 is LQKENI. CDR3 size: 14 residues. The CDR3: CASSPKDRASGYTF. CDR3 in DNA: TGTGCCAGCTCCCCGAAGGACAGGGCAAGCGGCTACACCTTC.

This clonotype came up many times. CDR3 in amino acids: CASSLSSDRRYEQYF. The CDR3 coding sequence is TGTGCCAGCAGCTTAAGCTCGGACAGGAGATACGAGCAGTACTTC. This chain uses TRBV7-9 with TRBJ2-7; 7 positions match TRBD1. The CDR3 loop spans 15 amino acids. Germline V gene data show CDR1 as SEHNR and CDR2 as FQNEAQ (reference sequence). The J segment lost 4 bases and the V segment lost 2 bases, leaving 8 bases of the junction unmatched.

This clonotype was detected only once. The chain is built from TRBV4-3 and TRBJ2-7, with D perhaps TRBD1 or TRBD2 (5 bases each). Germline V CDR1 and CDR2: LGHNA, YSLEER. Trimming removed 0 bases from V and 6 bases from J, with 24 bases in between. The CDR3 consists of 18 residues. CDR3 sequence reads: CASSQDINDERGLCEQYF. In DNA, the CDR3 is TGCGCCAGCAGCCAAGATATTAATGACGAGAGGGGTTTGTGCGAGCAGTACTTC.

Many counts were recorded for this clonotype. The CDR3 here is CSARQGSGYTF. CDR3 nucleotide sequence: TGCAGTGCCAGACAGGGCTCTGGCTACACCTTC. The chain uses TRBV20-1 and TRBJ1-2; 7 bases agree with TRBD1. After removal of 6 bases from V and 7 bases from J, the junction contained 5 bases not matched to a gene. Germline V gene lookup returns CDR1 DFQATT and CDR2 SNEGSKA (reference sequence). The CDR3 has 11 residues.

Remarks on this clonotype: A much larger clone sits a single nucleotide away, making a read error possible. This chain connects TRBV7-9 to TRBJ2-5, with 8 bases aligning to TRBD1. CDR1 SEHNR and CDR2 FQNEAQ come from the germline V gene (reference sequence). CDR3 length equals 13 residues. V lost 4 bases to trimming and J lost 4 bases; unmatched junction nucleotides: 2. The CDR3 spells CASSSRGRETQYF. DNA for the CDR3: TGTGCCAGCAGCTCCAGGGGGCGAGAGACCCAGTACTTC.

The V call is TRBV14, the J call TRBJ2-7; D unclear. Germline assignment: CDR1 SGHDN and CDR2 FVKESK. The V end lost 0 bases, the J end lost 6 bases, and 15 bases lay between the germline ends. The CDR3 consists of 15 residues. CDR3 in DNA: TGTGCCAGCAGCCAAGATTCTTCCCATCTTGGCGAGCAGTACTTC. Encoded protein: CASSQDSSHLGEQYF.

There are a few counts of this clonotype. The J gene is TRBJ2-2, the V gene TRBV2, with D tentatively TRBD2 (6 bases). The V gene lost 5 bases and the J gene lost 13 bases, with 11 bases spanning the gap. The length of the CDR3 is 11 residues. Germline V lookup: CDR1 SNHLY, CDR2 FYNNEI. The CDR3 nucleotides are TGTGCCAGCAGTCAGGGAGGTTGGCTGTTTTTT. It translates to CASSQGGWLFF.

This clonotype was recorded at least ten times. The J gene is TRBJ2-5, the V gene TRBV18, with 7 bases identical to TRBD2. Germline lookup yields CDR1 KGHSH and CDR2 LQKENI. This CDR3 has 16 amino acids. V dropped 3 bases and J dropped 0; count of bases not matched to a gene: 7. The CDR3 sequence is CASSPWGGVHQETQYF. The CDR3 DNA follows: TGTGCCAGCTCACCGTGGGGGGGAGTGCACCAAGAGACCCAGTACTTC.

This chain links TRBV20-1 with TRBJ2-1; 8 nucleotides match TRBD1. The CDR3 length is 17 residues. Germline trimming cut 6 bases from V and 7 bases from J; bases unmatched to any gene: 20. CDR1 is DFQATT and CDR2 is SNEGSKA in the germline V gene (reference sequence). The CDR3 DNA sequence: TGCAGTGCCCCTGACCCGAAGGGACAGGCCGATGAAAATGAGCAGTTCTTC. This codes for CSAPDPKGQADENEQFF.

The rearrangement joins TRBV29-1 to TRBJ2-2; a possible D gene is TRBD1 (6 bases). The germline CDR1 and CDR2 sequences are SQVTM and ANQGSEA. CDR3 length: 13 residues. V lost 6 bases to trimming and J lost 6 bases, with 14 bases between them. The CDR3 spells CSVMWGQAGELFF. CDR3 nucleotide sequence: TGCAGCGTAATGTGGGGGCAGGCCGGGGAGCTGTTTTTT.

The rearrangement uses TRBV28 and TRBJ2-1; TRBD1 matches at 7 bases. Germline V gene data show CDR1 as MDHEN and CDR2 as SYDVKM. The CDR3 length is 15 residues. The J segment lost 0 bases and the V segment lost 5 bases, leaving 4 bases of the junction unmatched. The CDR3 here is CASSPGTDSYNEQFF. The DNA of the CDR3 is TGTGCCAGCAGTCCCGGGACAGACTCCTACAATGAGCAGTTCTTC.

The V call is TRBV27, the J call TRBJ1-6; D possibly corresponds to TRBD1 (5 bases). CDR3 length equals 15 residues. CDR1 and CDR2 from the germline V gene are MNHEY and SMNVEV (reference sequence). Trimming removed 2 bases at V and 8 bases at J, with 13 bases between. In DNA form, the CDR3 reads TGTGCCAGCAGTTTAGCTTGGCAGGGCCATTCACCCCTCCACTTT. Its translation: CASSLAWQGHSPLHF.

With respect to this clonotype: A much larger clone lies a single base off, so this may be a read error. The V and J genes are TRBV2 and TRBJ1-1; TRBD1 might be the D (6 bases). This CDR3 comprises 15 residues. Trimming pared 6 bases from V and 2 bases from J, leaving 16 bases between. The germline CDR1 and CDR2 sequences are SNHLY and FYNNEI. The CDR3 coding sequence is TGTGCCAGCAGCTATAGGACAGCCCGTAACACTGAAGCTTTCTTT. Encoded protein: CASSYRTARNTEAFF. Full variable domain (rest looked up from reference TRBV2 and TRBJ1-1): EPEVTQTPSHQVTQMGQEVILRCVPISNHLYFYWYRQILGQKVEFLVSFYNNEISEKSEIFDDQFSVERPDGSNFTLKIRSTKLEDSAMYFCASSYRTARNTEAFFGQGTRLTVV.

Ten or more counts support this clonotype. The chain recombines TRBV30 with TRBJ2-7; D assignment may be TRBD1 or TRBD2 (5 bases each). CDR3 length: 13 amino acids. The V end was cut by 3 bases, the J end by 2 bases, with 11 bases between. CDR1 is GTSNPN and CDR2 is SVGIG in the germline V gene (reference sequence). The CDR3 loop is CAWSGDAAYEQYF. CDR3 in DNA: TGTGCCTGGAGCGGGGACGCCGCCTACGAGCAGTACTTC. Full variable domain (outside the CDR3, taken from reference TRBV30 and TRBJ2-7): SQTIHQWPATLVQPVGSPLSLECTVEGTSNPNLYWYRQAAGRGLQLLFYSVGIGQISSEVPQNLSASRPQDRQFILSSKKLLLSDSGFYLCAWSGDAAYEQYFGPGTRLTVT.

This clonotype came up many times. The rearrangement uses TRBV7-9 and TRBJ2-7, with 7 bases fitting TRBD1. The V gene end was trimmed by 4 bases and the J gene end by 2 bases; junction bases not matched to a gene: 17. Germline V gives CDR1 SEHNR, CDR2 FQNEAQ (reference sequence). This CDR3 has 18 residues. The CDR3 nucleotides are TGTGCCAGCAGCTCCACCGTTCTCCGGGACAGAAAAGCCTACGAGCAGTACTTC. Residues: CASSSTVLRDRKAYEQYF. The full variable domain, completed using reference TRBV7-9 and TRBJ2-7, is DTGVSQNPRHKITKRGQNVTFRCDPISEHNRLYWYRQTLGQGPEFLTYFQNEAQLEKSRLLSDRFSAERPKGSFSTLEIQRTEQGDSAMYLCASSSTVLRDRKAYEQYFGPGTRLTVT.

This clonotype was recorded a few times. The J gene is TRBJ1-2, the V gene TRBV15, with D tentatively TRBD1 (5 bases). CDR3 length: 13 amino acids. Looked up from germline, CDR1 is LNHNV and CDR2 is YYDKDF (reference sequence). The V end lost 5 bases, the J end lost 4 bases, and 11 bases lay between the germline ends. CDR3 in DNA: TGTGCCACCAGCGTGGGGCTCGGCTATGGCTACACCTTC. It is translated as CATSVGLGYGYTF.

In its sample, this clonotype was seen a few times. This chain connects TRBV7-6 to TRBJ2-5, with a possible D match to TRBD1 (6 bases). CDR3 length: 11 amino acids. CDR1 and CDR2 (germline): SGHVS, FNYEAQ. Trimming stripped 9 bases from V and 5 bases from J, with 10 bases between. The CDR3 bases are TGTGCCAGTCAGGGGTTTGAGACCCAGTACTTC. It translates to CASQGFETQYF.

Note on this clonotype: A much larger clone is a single base away; this may be a read error. This rearrangement joins TRBV6-2 or TRBV6-3 to TRBJ2-1; no clear D. The germline CDR1 and CDR2 sequences are MNHEY and SVGEGT. The CDR3 is 15 amino acids. Trimming took 2 bases from V and 2 from J, leaving 10 bases between them. CDR3 nucleotides: TGTGCCAGCAGTTACATGGTCAGCCCCTACAATGAGCAGTTCTTC. Protein sequence: CASSYMVSPYNEQFF.

V gene TRBV4-3 combines with J gene TRBJ2-1; D gene uncertain. Germline CDR1 and CDR2: LGHNA and YSLEER. This CDR3 has 15 residues. V was clipped by 3 bases and J by 0 bases, with 9 bases between them. The CDR3 region is CASSHRRSSYNEQFF. CDR3 DNA sequence: TGCGCCAGCAGCCACAGACGGAGCTCCTACAATGAGCAGTTCTTC.